This T cell receptor (beta chain) is drawn from a study of OX40 agonist ivuxolimab in advanced cancers. Patients who had autoimmune disease history or got systemic immunosuppression were left out. Concerning this clone: Its antigen is unidentified.

The repertoire was sequenced with immunoSEQ multiplex PCR; TCRdb's copy has only in-frame clones and lacks some. This table holds around 30,000 clones, over 90% found once. Study results and caveats: Dosing at 0.1 to 3.0 mg/kg was accompanied by clonal expansion of CD4+ and CD8+ blood T cells by week 6. What antigens the expanded peripheral T cells recognized was never established.

The TCR originated in an adult with an advanced solid tumor such as melanoma, head and neck, liver or kidney cancer. The starting material was CD4+ or CD8+ T cells sorted from blood, obtained in a trial of the OX40 agonist ivuxolimab.

The chain's CDR3 is CASSEYLGGYTF. Here the CDR3 DNA reads TGTGCCAGCAGTGAATACCTGGGCGGCTACACCTTC. The chain employs TRBV6-1 and TRBJ1-2; unclear D gene. This CDR3 contains 12 residues. Looked up from germline, CDR1 is MNHNS and CDR2 is SASEGT. V lost 2 bases and J lost 8, with 9 bases in between.